The 12 T cell receptor beta chains reported below all come from one sample, sequenced in a study of cytomegalovirus exposure and HLA in healthy donors. PCR involved 60 Vbeta and 13 Jbeta primers. Sequencing used immunoSEQ multiplex PCR; TCRdb keeps in-frame clones, though not all of them. This specimen shows approximately 42,000 clones; the ten leading clones hold roughly 7.3%. Sequencing was done on a sample of PBMCs. The source is a male donor in good health and CMV-seronegative.

V usage is TRBV7-9 and J usage is TRBJ2-3, with 8 bases identical to TRBD2. The CDR3 loop spans 14 amino acids. Germline V CDR1 and CDR2: SEHNR, FQNEAQ (reference sequence). With 2 bases clipped from V and 6 bases from J, the junction kept 4 bases outside the gene matches. This chain's CDR3 is CASSLMAGGDTQYF. DNA for the CDR3: TGTGCCAGCAGCTTAATGGCGGGAGGCGATACGCAGTATTTT.

The chain recombines TRBV19 with TRBJ1-5, with D perhaps TRBD1 (6 bases). Trimming took 7 bases from V and 0 from J, leaving 19 bases between them. Germline V gives CDR1 LNHDA, CDR2 SQIVND (reference sequence). The CDR3 totals 17 residues. CDR3: CASMGWQGSYSNQPQHF. In DNA, the CDR3 is TGTGCCAGTATGGGGTGGCAGGGGAGTTATAGCAATCAGCCCCAGCATTTT.

J is TRBJ1-1 and V is TRBV18; weak D call: TRBD1 (6 bases). The CDR3 runs to 14 residues. V gave up 2 bases and J gave up 1 base, with 8 bases separating them. Germline CDR1 KGHSH, CDR2 LQKENI. The CDR3: CASSPGGGNTEAFF. CDR3 nucleotide sequence: TGTGCCAGCTCACCAGGGGGCGGGAACACTGAAGCTTTCTTT.

The chain combines TRBV30 with TRBJ2-2; D is possibly TRBD2 (5 bases). The CDR3 extends over 16 amino acids. CDR1 and CDR2 (germline): GTSNPN, SVGIG (reference sequence). V gave up 2 bases and J gave up 5 bases, with 18 bases separating them. The CDR3 here is CAWSLGKTVRTGELFF. CDR3 nucleotides: TGTGCCTGGAGTCTCGGGAAGACCGTCCGTACCGGGGAGCTGTTTTTT.

V and J are TRBV6-6 and TRBJ1-2; tentatively, D is TRBD1 (5 bases). Germline V lookup: CDR1 MNHNY, CDR2 SVGAGI (reference sequence). CDR3 length: 14 amino acids. V dropped 4 bases and J dropped 3 bases, with 12 bases sitting between them. The CDR3 here is CASSSTGNDYGYTF. CDR3 bases: TGTGCCAGCAGTTCTACAGGAAACGACTATGGCTACACCTTC.

The gene calls are TRBV4-1 and TRBJ2-6; D is ambiguous. The germline V gene encodes CDR1 MGHRA and CDR2 YSYEKL. This CDR3 comprises 15 residues. Trimming shortened V by 2 bases and J by 1 base, and 6 bases separated the two germline ends. CDR3 sequence: CASSQPTSGANVLTF. The CDR3 region has the DNA TGCGCCAGCAGCCAACCCACTTCTGGGGCCAACGTCCTGACTTTC.

The chain combines TRBV7-2 with TRBJ2-5, with TRBD2 matching over 13 bases. The better agreement between TRBJ2-7 and the DNA end casts doubt on the J call. CDR1 and CDR2 from the germline V gene are SGHTA and FQGNSA. The CDR3 loop spans 19 amino acids. CDR3 in amino acids: CASSPIGLAGEMSPYEQYF. The CDR3 coding sequence is TGTGCCAGCAGCCCAATTGGACTAGCGGGAGAAATGAGCCCCTACGAGCAGTACTTC.

The genes are TRBV27 and TRBJ2-7, with unresolved D. Germline V lookup: CDR1 MNHEY, CDR2 SMNVEV (reference sequence). The CDR3 has 14 residues. V lost 3 bases to trimming and J lost 0 bases, with 9 bases between them. CDR3 DNA: TGTGCCAGCAGTTTGTCGGCGGACTCCTACGAGCAGTACTTC. This sequence encodes CASSLSADSYEQYF.

This chain uses TRBV27 with TRBJ2-5, with 8 bases matching TRBD2. Germline V gives CDR1 MNHEY, CDR2 SMNVEV (reference sequence). CDR3 length: 15 amino acids. The V segment lost 6 bases and the J segment 3 bases; nucleotides outside the gene matches: 9. The CDR3 nucleotides read TGTGCCAGCAGACCGGGACTAGTCCGGGAAGAGACCCAGTACTTC. Amino acid sequence: CASRPGLVREETQYF.

CDR3 residues: CASSLEGRQETQYF. As DNA, the CDR3 is TGCGCCAGCAGCTTGGAGGGGCGCCAAGAGACCCAGTACTTC. The chain links TRBV5-1 to TRBJ2-5, with a tentative D call TRBD1 (5 bases). Trimming pared 0 bases from V and 1 base from J, leaving 7 bases between. The CDR3 sequence is 14 residues long. CDR1 SGHRS and CDR2 YFSETQ come from the germline V gene.

The V call is TRBV5-1, the J call TRBJ1-2, with D possibly matching TRBD1 (6 bases). The CDR3 spans 11 residues. Trimming removed 4 bases from V and 11 bases from J, with 12 bases in between. CDR1 SGHRS and CDR2 YFSETQ come from the germline V gene. CDR3 nucleotide sequence: TGCGCCAGCAGCCGACAGGACGAGTACACCTTC. Encoded protein: CASSRQDEYTF. The full variable domain, in which reference TRBV5-1 and TRBJ1-2 provide the parts outside the CDR3, is KAGVTQTPRYLIKTRGQQVTLSCSPISGHRSVSWYQQTPGQGLQFLFEYFSETQRNKGNFPGRFSGRQFSNSRSEMNVSTLELGDSALYLCASSRQDEYTFGSGTRLTVV.

The CDR3 DNA sequence: TGTGCCAGCAGTTTTGGGACAGGCTATTATGATGGCTACACCTTC. This encodes CASSFGTGYYDGYTF. This chain joins TRBV27 and TRBJ1-2, with 8 bases lining up with TRBD1. This CDR3 region has 15 residues. Germline V gene data show CDR1 as MNHEY and CDR2 as SMNVEV (reference sequence). The J segment lost 6 bases and the V segment lost 3 bases, leaving 9 bases of the junction unmatched.